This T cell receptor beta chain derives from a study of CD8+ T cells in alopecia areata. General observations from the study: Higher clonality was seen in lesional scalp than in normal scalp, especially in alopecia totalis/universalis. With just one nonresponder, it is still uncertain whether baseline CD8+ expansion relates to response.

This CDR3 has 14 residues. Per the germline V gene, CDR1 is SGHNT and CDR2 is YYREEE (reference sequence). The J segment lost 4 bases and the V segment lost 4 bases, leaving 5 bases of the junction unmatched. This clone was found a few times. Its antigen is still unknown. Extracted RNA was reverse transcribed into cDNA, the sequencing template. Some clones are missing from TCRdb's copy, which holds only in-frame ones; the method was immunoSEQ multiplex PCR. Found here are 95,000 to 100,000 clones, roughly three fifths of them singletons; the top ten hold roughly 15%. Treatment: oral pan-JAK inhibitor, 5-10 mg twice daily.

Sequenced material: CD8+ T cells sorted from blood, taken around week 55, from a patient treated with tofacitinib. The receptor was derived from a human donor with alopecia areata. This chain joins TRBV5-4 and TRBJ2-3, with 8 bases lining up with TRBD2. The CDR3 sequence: CASSPGGPADTQYF. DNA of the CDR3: TGTGCCAGCAGCCCGGGGGGGCCTGCAGATACGCAGTATTTT.